This entry features one TCR beta chain sequence. What it binds is unknown. The sequenced patients had an expansion of CD8+CD57+ cells seen by flow cytometry. All patients were therapy-naive when blood was sampled. The study profiled TCR beta VDJ and CDR3 using genomic DNA as template. MiXCR was run by TCRdb on the reads, yielding one entry per CDR3 protein. The top ten clones hold approximately 0.82% of a sample with a few hundred thousand distinct CDR3 sequences, approximately 32% of them seen once. This entry comes from a study of CD8+CD57+ T cells in acquired aplastic anemia. Study summary: When averaged, DNA from sorted CD4+ and CD8+ cells came to around 3.4 ug. General observations from the study: Found in both controls and patients were about 30 CD8+ CDR3 sequences.

V lost 7 bases and J 4 bases, leaving 18 bases between the germline ends. CDR3 length: 15 residues. Looked up from germline, CDR1 is SNHLY and CDR2 is FYNNEI. The V and J genes are TRBV2 and TRBJ2-3, with D perhaps matching TRBD2 (6 bases). Sequenced material: sorted CD4+, CD8+, or CD8+CD57+ T cells (not recorded which) from PBMCs. The receptor's source is a human donor with aplastic anemia. The CDR3 nucleotides are TGTGCCAGCATGGGGGACTTGTCGGGCGCAGATACGCAGTATTTT. Its translation: CASMGDLSGADTQYF. Full variable domain (outside the CDR3, taken from reference TRBV2 and TRBJ2-3): EPEVTQTPSHQVTQMGQEVILRCVPISNHLYFYWYRQILGQKVEFLVSFYNNEISEKSEIFDDQFSVERPDGSNFTLKIRSTKLEDSAMYFCASMGDLSGADTQYFGPGTRLTVL.